This entry describes one TCR beta chain. No antigen is known for it. With 7 bases clipped from V and 2 bases from J, the junction kept 4 bases outside the gene matches. This CDR3 spans 14 amino acids. Germline V gene data show CDR1 as MNHNY and CDR2 as SVGAGI (reference sequence). Primers included in the PCR were 60 Vbeta and 13 Jbeta primers. Some clones are missing from TCRdb's copy, which holds only in-frame ones; the method was immunoSEQ multiplex PCR. The sample table includes around 51,000 clones. The sample is drawn from a study of cytomegalovirus exposure and HLA in healthy donors. General study points: The authors later found HLA-associated TCR beta chains more clonally expanded than equally common others.

The donors, nominally healthy at sampling, likely had unrecorded immune exposures. This rearrangement joins TRBV6-6 to TRBJ2-7, with 11 nucleotides matching TRBD2. The sample comprised PBMCs. This TCR came from a man aged 35-49 years in good health and CMV-seropositive. The CDR3 region is CASNLAGGAYEQYF. CDR3 bases: TGTGCCAGCAATCTAGCGGGGGGAGCCTACGAGCAGTACTTC.